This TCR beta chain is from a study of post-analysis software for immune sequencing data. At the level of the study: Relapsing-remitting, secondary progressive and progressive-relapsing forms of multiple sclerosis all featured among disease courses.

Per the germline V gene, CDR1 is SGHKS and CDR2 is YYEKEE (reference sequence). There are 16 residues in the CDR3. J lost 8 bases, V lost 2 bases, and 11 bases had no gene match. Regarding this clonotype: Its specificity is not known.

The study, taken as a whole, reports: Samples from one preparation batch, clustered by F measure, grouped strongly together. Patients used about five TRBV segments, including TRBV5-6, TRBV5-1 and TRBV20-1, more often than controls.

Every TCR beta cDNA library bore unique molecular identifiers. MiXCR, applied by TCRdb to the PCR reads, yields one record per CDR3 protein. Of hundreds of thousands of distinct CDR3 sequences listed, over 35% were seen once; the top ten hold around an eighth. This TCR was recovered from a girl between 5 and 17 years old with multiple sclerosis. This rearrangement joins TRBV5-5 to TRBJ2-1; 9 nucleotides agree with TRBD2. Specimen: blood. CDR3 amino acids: CASSFTAGGPRDEQFF. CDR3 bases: TGTGCCAGCAGCTTCACTGCGGGAGGGCCTAGAGATGAGCAGTTCTTC.